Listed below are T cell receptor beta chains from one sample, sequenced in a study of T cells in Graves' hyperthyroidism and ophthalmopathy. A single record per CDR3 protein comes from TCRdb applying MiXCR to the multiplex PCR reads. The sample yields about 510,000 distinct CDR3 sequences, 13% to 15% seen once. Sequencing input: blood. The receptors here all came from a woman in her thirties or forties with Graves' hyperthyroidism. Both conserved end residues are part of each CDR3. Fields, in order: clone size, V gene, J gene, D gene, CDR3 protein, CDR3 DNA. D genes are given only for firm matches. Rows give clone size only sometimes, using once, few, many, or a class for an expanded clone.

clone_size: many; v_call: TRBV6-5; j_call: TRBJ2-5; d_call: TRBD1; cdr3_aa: CASSYYIPGQGYQETQYF; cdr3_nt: TGTGCCAGCAGTTACTATATCCCCGGACAGGGGTACCAAGAGACCCAGTACTTC
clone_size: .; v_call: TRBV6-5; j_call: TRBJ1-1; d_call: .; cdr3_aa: CASSYPDSREAEAFF; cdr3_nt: TGTGCCAGCAGTTACCCGGACTCGCGGGAGGCTGAAGCTTTCTTT
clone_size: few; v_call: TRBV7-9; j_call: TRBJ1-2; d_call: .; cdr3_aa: CASSLGGVRYGYTF; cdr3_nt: TGTGCCAGCAGCTTAGGAGGGGTCAGATATGGCTACACCTTC
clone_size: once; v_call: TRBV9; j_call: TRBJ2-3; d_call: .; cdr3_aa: CASSVGGVDASLYTQYF; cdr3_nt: TGTGCCAGCAGCGTAGGGGGGGTGGACGCCAGTTTATATACGCAGTATTTT
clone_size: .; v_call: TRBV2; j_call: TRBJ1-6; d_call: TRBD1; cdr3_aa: CASSTGTGNYNSPLHF; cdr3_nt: TGTGCCAGCAGTACCGGGACAGGGAACTATAATTCACCCCTCCACTTT
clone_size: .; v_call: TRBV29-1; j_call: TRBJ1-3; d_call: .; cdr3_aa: CSVAESGNTIYF; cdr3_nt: TGCAGCGTCGCGGAGTCTGGAAACACCATATATTTT
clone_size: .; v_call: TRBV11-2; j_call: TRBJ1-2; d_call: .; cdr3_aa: CASSTGQFSIYGYTF; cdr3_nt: TGTGCCAGCAGCACTGGACAGTTTAGCATCTATGGCTACACCTTC
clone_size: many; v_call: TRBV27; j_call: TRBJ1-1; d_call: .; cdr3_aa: CASSPPGLLEAFF; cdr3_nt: TGTGCCAGCAGTCCCCCCGGACTGCTTGAAGCTTTCTTT
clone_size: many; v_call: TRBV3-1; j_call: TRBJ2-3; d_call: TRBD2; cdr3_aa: CASSLGLAGSTSTDTQYF; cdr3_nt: TGTGCCAGCAGCCTAGGACTAGCGGGAAGTACTAGCACAGATACGCAGTATTTT
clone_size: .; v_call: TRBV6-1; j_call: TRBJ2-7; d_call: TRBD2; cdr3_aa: CASSDPSGSHEQYF; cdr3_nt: TGTGCCAGCAGTGACCCTAGCGGGAGCCACGAGCAGTACTTC
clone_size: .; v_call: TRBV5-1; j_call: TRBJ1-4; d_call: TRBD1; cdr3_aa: CASRSGTVATNEKLFF; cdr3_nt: TGCGCCAGCCGGTCGGGGACAGTAGCAACTAATGAAAAACTGTTTTTT
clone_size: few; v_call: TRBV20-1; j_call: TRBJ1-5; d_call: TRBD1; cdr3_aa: CSARATGGQPQHF; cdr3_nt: TGCAGTGCTAGAGCGACAGGGGGTCAGCCCCAGCATTTT
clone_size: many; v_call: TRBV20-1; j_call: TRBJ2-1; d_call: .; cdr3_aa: CSARDSRGNEQFF; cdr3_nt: TGCAGTGCTAGAGATTCGAGGGGGAATGAGCAGTTCTTC
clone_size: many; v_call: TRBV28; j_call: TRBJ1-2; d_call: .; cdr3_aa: CASSGTLTNYGYTF; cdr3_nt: TGTGCCAGCAGTGGGACATTAACTAACTATGGCTACACCTTC
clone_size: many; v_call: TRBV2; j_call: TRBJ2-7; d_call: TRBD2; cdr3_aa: CASREGGGSYEQYF; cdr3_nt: TGTGCCAGCAGAGAAGGCGGCGGGAGCTACGAGCAGTACTTC
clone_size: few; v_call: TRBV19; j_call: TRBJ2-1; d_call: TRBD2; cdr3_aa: CASSIKTSGTYNEQFF; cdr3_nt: TGTGCCAGTAGTATTAAGACTAGCGGGACATACAATGAGCAGTTCTTC
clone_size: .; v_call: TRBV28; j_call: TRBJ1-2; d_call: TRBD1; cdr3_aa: CASSFGGQDYGYTF; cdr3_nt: TGTGCCAGCAGTTTTGGGGGACAGGACTATGGCTACACCTTC
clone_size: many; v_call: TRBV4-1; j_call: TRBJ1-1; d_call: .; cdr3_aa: CASSQGAENTEAFF; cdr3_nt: TGCGCCAGCAGCCAAGGAGCAGAGAACACTGAAGCTTTCTTT
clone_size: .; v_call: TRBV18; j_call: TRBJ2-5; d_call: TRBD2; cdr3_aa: CASSRTTSGSVQETQYF; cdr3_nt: TGTGCCAGCTCACGAACGACTAGCGGGAGCGTACAAGAGACCCAGTACTTC
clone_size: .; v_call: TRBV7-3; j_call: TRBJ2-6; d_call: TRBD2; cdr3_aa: CASSLHLSGVGANVLTF; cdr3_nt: TGTGCCAGCAGCTTGCATCTGAGCGGGGTTGGGGCCAACGTCCTGACTTTC
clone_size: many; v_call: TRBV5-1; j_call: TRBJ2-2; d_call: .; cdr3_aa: CASSSGHGDTGELFF; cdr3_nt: TGCGCCAGCAGCTCGGGACACGGGGACACCGGGGAGCTGTTTTTT
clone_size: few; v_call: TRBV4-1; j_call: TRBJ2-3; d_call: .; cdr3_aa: CASSQDRSASDTQYF; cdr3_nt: TGCGCCAGCAGCCAAGATCGATCGGCGTCGGATACGCAGTATTTT
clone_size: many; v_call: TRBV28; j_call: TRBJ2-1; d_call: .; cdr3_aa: CASSISGINPHNEQFF; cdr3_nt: TGTGCCAGCAGTATTAGCGGAATAAACCCTCACAATGAGCAGTTCTTC
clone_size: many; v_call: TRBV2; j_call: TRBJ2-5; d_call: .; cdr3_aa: CASSEWETQYF; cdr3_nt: TGTGCCAGCAGTGAGTGGGAGACCCAGTACTTC
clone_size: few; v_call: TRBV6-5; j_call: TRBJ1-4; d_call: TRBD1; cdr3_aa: CASSYSGTATNKKLFF; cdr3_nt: TGTGCCAGCAGTTACTCCGGGACAGCAACTAATAAAAAACTGTTTTTT
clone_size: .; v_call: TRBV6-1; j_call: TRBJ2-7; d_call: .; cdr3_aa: CASSENWGATYEQYF; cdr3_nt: TGTGCCAGCAGTGAAAACTGGGGGGCAACCTACGAGCAGTACTTC
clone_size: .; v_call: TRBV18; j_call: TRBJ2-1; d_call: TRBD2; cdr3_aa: CASSPIAGDHEQFF; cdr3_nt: TGTGCCAGCTCACCCATAGCGGGAGATCATGAGCAGTTCTTC
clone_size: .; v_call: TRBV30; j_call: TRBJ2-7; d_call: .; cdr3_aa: CAWSILISGEQYF; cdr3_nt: TGTGCCTGGAGTATTCTTATAAGTGGCGAGCAGTACTTC
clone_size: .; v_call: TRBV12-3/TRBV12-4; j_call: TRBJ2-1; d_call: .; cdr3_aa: CASSYRSSYEQFF; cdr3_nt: TGTGCCAGCAGTTACAGGAGTTCCTACGAGCAGTTCTTC
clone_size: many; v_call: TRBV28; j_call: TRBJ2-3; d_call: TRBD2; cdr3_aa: CASSRLAGDTQYF; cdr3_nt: TGTGCCAGCAGTCGACTAGCGGGGGATACGCAGTATTTT
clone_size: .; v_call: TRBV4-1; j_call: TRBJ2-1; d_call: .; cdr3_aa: CASSQGMAATYNEQFF; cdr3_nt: TGCGCCAGCAGCCAAGGAATGGCTGCAACCTACAATGAGCAGTTCTTC
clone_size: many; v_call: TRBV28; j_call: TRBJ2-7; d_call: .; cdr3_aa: CASSLRPRSSNEQYF; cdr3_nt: TGTGCCAGCAGTTTAAGACCCCGTTCTTCGAACGAGCAGTACTTC
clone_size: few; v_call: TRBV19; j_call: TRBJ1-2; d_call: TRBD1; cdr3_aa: CASSIRSTADPGGYGYTF; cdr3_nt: TGTGCCAGTAGTATTCGATCGACCGCCGACCCAGGGGGCTATGGCTACACCTTC
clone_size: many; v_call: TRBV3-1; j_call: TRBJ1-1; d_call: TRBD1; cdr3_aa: CASSHRDRGIVNTEAFF; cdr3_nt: TGTGCCAGCAGCCACCGGGACAGGGGAATTGTGAACACTGAAGCTTTCTTT